This TCR beta chain was observed in a study of Ad26.COV2.S vaccination and SARS-CoV-2 variants. Overall study context: Among those in the COV1001 Ad26.COV2.S trial arm was the donor. Once or twice, 56 days apart, Ad26.COV2.S was delivered intramuscularly. Study-level findings and limits: Comparability of non-spike TCR breadth was observed across vaccine and placebo recipients.

Sequenced by immunoSEQ multiplex PCR; TCRdb stores in-frame clones only, minus some. Of around 370,000 clones listed, 70% to 90% are singletons. As concerns this clone: Its antigen is not known.

Specified treatment: 19 received Ad26.COV2.S at low or high dose, single or two shots; 5 received placebo; per-sample allocation not given. Repertoires come from day 63 after the first vaccine or placebo injection. The ends were cut back, 1 base at V and 12 bases at J, with 12 bases in the middle. Germline assignment: CDR1 SGHKS and CDR2 YYEKEE (reference sequence). This CDR3 contains 12 residues. This receptor was identified in a person between 18 and 65 years old who received the Ad26.COV2.S COVID-19 vaccine or a placebo. Here the sequenced sample was peripheral blood, taken in a trial of Ad26.COV2.S vaccine versus placebo. This sequence joins TRBV5-5 and TRBJ2-3; D is perhaps TRBD1 (6 bases). In DNA, the CDR3 is TGTGCCAGCAGCTTGAGTGGGACAACTCAGTATTTT. As protein: CASSLSGTTQYF. Full variable domain (rest looked up from reference TRBV5-5 and TRBJ2-3): DAGVTQSPTHLIKTRGQQVTLRCSPISGHKSVSWYQQVLGQGPQFIFQYYEKEERGRGNFPDRFSARQFPNYSSELNVNALLLGDSALYLCASSLSGTTQYFGPGTRLTVL.